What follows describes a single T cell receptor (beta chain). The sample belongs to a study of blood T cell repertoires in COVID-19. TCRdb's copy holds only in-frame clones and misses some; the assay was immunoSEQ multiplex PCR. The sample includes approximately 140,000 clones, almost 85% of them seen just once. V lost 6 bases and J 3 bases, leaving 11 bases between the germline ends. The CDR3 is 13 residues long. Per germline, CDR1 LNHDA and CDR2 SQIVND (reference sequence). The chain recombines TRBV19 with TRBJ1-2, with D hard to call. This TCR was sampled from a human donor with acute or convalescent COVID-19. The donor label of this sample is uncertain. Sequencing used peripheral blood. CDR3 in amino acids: CASSPRSDYGYTF. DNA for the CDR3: TGTGCCAGTAGCCCCCGGAGCGACTATGGCTACACCTTC.